This T cell receptor beta chain emerged from a study of T cell changes during pregnancy in multiple sclerosis. The table came from immunoSEQ multiplex PCR; TCRdb's copy has only in-frame clones and leaves some out. Among some 70,000 clones listed, 92% were seen once. V dropped 2 bases and J dropped 8; count of bases not matched to a gene: 6. This CDR3 region has 15 residues. Germline CDR1 reads SEHNR; CDR2 reads FQNEAQ (reference sequence). The sample in question was CD8+ T cells from peripheral blood mononuclear cells, obtained in the third trimester of pregnancy. This chain connects TRBV7-9 to TRBJ2-1, with TRBD2 matching 10 bases. The receptor was derived from a female donor in good health, enrolled as a control in a pregnancy study. The CDR3 coding sequence is TGTGCCAGCAGCTTACCGGCTAGCGGGGGTTATGAGCAGTTCTTC. Protein: CASSLPASGGYEQFF. Filled out from reference TRBV7-9 and TRBJ2-1, the complete variable domain reads DTGVSQNPRHKITKRGQNVTFRCDPISEHNRLYWYRQTLGQGPEFLTYFQNEAQLEKSRLLSDRFSAERPKGSFSTLEIQRTEQGDSAMYLCASSLPASGGYEQFFGPGTRLTVL.